This T cell receptor (beta chain) was sequenced for a study of blood T cell repertoires in COVID-19. Study at large: Samples came from the United States, Italy and Spain, spanning acute and convalescent COVID-19. PBMCs, B-cell-depleted T cells, or T cells provided the cDNA or gDNA that made up the material.

The CDR3 length is 12 residues. V was cut by 7 bases and J by 5 bases, with 11 bases left in between. Germline CDR1 is LNHDA and CDR2 is SQIVND (reference sequence). Clones were sequenced by immunoSEQ multiplex PCR, and TCRdb holds only the in-frame ones, with some missing. The table records 200,000 to 250,000 clones, 80% to 90% of them present only once. This chain joins TRBV19 and TRBJ2-5, with D tentatively TRBD2 (5 bases). The sequenced material came from peripheral blood. This sequence originates from a woman of 80 years or more with active or convalescent COVID-19. The CDR3 reads CASNNRGETQYF. DNA for the CDR3: TGTGCCAGTAACAACAGAGGGGAGACCCAGTACTTC. Full variable domain (rest looked up from reference TRBV19 and TRBJ2-5): DGGITQSPKYLFRKEGQNVTLSCEQNLNHDAMYWYRQDPGQGLRLIYYSQIVNDFQKGDIAEGYSVSREKKESFPLTVTSAQKNPTAFYLCASNNRGETQYFGPGTRLLVL.